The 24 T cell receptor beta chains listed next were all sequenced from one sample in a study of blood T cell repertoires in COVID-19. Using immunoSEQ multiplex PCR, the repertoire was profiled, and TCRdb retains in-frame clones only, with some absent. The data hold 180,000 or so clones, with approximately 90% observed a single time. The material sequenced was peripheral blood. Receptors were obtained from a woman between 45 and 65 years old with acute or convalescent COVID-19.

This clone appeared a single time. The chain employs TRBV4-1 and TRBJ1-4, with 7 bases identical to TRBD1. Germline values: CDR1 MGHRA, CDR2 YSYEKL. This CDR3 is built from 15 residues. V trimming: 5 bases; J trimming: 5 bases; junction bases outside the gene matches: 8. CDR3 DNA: TGCGCCAGCAGCAAACCGGGACAGTTAAATGAAAAACTGTTTTTT. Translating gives CASSKPGQLNEKLFF.

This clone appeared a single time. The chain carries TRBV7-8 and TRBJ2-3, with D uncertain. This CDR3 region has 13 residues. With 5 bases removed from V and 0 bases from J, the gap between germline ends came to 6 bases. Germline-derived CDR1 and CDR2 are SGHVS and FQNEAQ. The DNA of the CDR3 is TGTGCCAGCAGCCCCTCTAGCACAGATACGCAGTATTTT. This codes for CASSPSSTDTQYF. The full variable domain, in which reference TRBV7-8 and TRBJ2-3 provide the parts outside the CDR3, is GAGVSQSPRYKVAKRGQDVALRCDPISGHVSLFWYQQALGQGPEFLTYFQNEAQLDKSGLPSDRFFAERPEGSVSTLKIQRTQQEDSAVYLCASSPSSTDTQYFGPGTRLTVL.

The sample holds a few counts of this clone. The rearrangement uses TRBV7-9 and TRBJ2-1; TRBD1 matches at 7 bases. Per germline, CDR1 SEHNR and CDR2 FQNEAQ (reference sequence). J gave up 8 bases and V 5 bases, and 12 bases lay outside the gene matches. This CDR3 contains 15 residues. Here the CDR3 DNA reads TGTGCCAGCAGCCGAAGACAGGGCGATTTCGATGAGCAGTTCTTC. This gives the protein CASSRRQGDFDEQFF.

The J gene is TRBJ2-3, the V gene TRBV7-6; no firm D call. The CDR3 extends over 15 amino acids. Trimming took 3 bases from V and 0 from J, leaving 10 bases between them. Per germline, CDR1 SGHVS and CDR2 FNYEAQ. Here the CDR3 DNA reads TGTGCCAGCAGCTTGAACCCAACTAGCACAGATACGCAGTATTTT. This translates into CASSLNPTSTDTQYF.

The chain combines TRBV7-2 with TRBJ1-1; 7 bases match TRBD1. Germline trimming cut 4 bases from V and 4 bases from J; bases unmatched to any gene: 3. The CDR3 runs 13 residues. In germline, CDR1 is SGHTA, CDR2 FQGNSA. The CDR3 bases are TGTGCCAGCAGCTCGGGACAGACCACTGAAGCTTTCTTT. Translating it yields CASSSGQTTEAFF.

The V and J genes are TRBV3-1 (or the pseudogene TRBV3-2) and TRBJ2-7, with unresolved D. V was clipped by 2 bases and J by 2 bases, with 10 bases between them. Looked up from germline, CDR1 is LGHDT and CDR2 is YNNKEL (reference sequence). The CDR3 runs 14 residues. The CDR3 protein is CASSQRSLPYEQYF. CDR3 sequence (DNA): TGTGCCAGCAGCCAACGCTCACTCCCCTACGAGCAGTACTTC.

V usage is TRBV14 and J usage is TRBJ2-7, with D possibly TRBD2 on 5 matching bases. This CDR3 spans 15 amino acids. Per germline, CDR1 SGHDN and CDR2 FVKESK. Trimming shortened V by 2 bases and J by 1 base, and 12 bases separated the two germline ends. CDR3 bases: TGTGCCAGCAGCCAAAGAGGGCCCGAGTCCTACGAGCAGTACTTC. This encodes CASSQRGPESYEQYF.

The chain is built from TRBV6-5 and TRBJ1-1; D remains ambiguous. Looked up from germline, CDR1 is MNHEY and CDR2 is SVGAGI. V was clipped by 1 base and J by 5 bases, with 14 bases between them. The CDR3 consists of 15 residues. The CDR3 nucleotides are TGTGCCAGCAGTTACTATGGCCGAGGGAAGACTGAAGCTTTCTTT. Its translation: CASSYYGRGKTEAFF.

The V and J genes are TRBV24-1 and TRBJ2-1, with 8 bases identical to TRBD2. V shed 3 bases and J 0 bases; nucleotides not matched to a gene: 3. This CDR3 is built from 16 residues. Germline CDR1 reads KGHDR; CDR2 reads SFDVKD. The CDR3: CATSDPGTSSYNEQFF. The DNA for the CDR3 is TGTGCCACCAGTGATCCCGGGACTAGCTCCTACAATGAGCAGTTCTTC.

CDR3 region: CAWSPTGSQPQHF. DNA of the CDR3: TGTGCCTGGAGTCCAACAGGGAGCCAGCCCCAGCATTTT. The chain uses TRBV30 and TRBJ1-5; TRBD1 might be the D (6 bases). V lost 2 bases and J lost 7, with 12 bases in between. From germline, CDR1 is GTSNPN and CDR2 SVGIG (reference sequence). The CDR3 has 13 residues.

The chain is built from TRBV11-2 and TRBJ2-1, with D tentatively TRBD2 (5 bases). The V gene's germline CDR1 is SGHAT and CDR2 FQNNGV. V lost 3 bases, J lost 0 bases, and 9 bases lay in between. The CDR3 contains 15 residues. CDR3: CASSFSVSSYNEQFF. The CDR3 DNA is TGTGCCAGCAGCTTTAGCGTTAGCTCCTACAATGAGCAGTTCTTC.

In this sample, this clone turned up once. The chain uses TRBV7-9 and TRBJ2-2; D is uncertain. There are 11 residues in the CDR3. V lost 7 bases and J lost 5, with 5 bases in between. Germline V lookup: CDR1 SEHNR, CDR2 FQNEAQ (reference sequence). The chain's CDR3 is CASTYTGELFF. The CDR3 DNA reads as TGTGCCAGCACCTATACCGGGGAGCTGTTTTTT. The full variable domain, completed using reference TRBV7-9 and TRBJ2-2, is DTGVSQNPRHKITKRGQNVTFRCDPISEHNRLYWYRQTLGQGPEFLTYFQNEAQLEKSRLLSDRFSAERPKGSFSTLEIQRTEQGDSAMYLCASTYTGELFFGEGSRLTVL.

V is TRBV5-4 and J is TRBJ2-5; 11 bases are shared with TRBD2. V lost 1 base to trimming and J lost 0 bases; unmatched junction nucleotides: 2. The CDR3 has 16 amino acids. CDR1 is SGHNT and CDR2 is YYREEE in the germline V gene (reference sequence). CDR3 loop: CASSLPTSGNQETQYF. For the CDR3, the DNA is TGTGCCAGCAGCTTGCCGACTAGCGGGAACCAAGAGACCCAGTACTTC.

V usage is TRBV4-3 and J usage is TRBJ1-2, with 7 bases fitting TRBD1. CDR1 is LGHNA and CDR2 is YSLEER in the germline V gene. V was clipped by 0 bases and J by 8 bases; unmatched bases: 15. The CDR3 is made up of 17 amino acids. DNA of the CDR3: TGCGCCAGCAGCCAAGATTTTGGGACAGTCACGGGTATGGGCTACACCTTC. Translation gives CASSQDFGTVTGMGYTF.

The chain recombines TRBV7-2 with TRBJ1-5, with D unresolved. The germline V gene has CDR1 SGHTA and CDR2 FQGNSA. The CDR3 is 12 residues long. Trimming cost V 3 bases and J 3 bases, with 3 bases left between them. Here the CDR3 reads CASSFYNQPQHF. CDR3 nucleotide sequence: TGTGCCAGCAGCTTCTACAATCAGCCCCAGCATTTT.

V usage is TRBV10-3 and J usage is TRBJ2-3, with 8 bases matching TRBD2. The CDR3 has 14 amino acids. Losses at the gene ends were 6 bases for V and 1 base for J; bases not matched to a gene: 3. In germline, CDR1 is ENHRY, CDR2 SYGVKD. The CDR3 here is CAISFSGGTDTQYF. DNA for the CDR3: TGTGCCATCAGCTTTAGCGGGGGCACAGATACGCAGTATTTT.

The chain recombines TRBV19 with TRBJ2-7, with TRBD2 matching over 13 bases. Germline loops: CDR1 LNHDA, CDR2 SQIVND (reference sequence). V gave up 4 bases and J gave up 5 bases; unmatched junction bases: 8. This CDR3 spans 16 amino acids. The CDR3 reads CASSTGLAGVFDEQYF. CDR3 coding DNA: TGTGCCAGTAGTACCGGACTAGCGGGAGTCTTCGACGAGCAGTACTTC.

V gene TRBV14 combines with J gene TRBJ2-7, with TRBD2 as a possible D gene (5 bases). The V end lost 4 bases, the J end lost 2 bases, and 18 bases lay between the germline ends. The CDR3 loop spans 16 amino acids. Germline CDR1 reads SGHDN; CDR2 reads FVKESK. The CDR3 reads CASSPWTPSRTYEQYF. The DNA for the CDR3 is TGTGCCAGCAGCCCTTGGACCCCTAGCAGAACCTACGAGCAGTACTTC.

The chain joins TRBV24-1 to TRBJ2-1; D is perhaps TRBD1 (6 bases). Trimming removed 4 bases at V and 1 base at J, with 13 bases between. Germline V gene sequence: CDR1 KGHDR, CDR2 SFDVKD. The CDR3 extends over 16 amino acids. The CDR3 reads CATSEDYRVSYNEQFF. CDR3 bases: TGTGCCACCAGTGAGGATTACAGGGTGTCCTACAATGAGCAGTTCTTC.

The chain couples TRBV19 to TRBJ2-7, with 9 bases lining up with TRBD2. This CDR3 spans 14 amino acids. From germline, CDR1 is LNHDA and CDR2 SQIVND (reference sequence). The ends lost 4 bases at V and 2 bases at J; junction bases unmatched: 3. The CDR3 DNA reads TGTGCCAGTAGTAGGGCGGGAGGGCCCTACGAGCAGTACTTC. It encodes CASSRAGGPYEQYF.

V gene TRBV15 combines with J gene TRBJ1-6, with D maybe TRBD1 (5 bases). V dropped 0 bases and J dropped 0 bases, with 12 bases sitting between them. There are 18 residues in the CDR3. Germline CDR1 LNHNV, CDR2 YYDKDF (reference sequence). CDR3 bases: TGTGCCACCAGCAGAGATCGGGGGATCTACTCCTATAATTCACCCCTCCACTTT. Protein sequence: CATSRDRGIYSYNSPLHF.

CDR3 in amino acids: CASSSQGRQETQYF. DNA of the CDR3: TGTGCCAGCAGTTCACAGGGGAGGCAAGAGACCCAGTACTTC. The rearrangement uses TRBV6-5 and TRBJ2-5, with D possibly matching TRBD1 (7 bases). The ends were cut back, 4 bases at V and 2 bases at J, with 11 bases in the middle. Germline lookup yields CDR1 MNHEY and CDR2 SVGAGI. This CDR3 has 14 amino acids.

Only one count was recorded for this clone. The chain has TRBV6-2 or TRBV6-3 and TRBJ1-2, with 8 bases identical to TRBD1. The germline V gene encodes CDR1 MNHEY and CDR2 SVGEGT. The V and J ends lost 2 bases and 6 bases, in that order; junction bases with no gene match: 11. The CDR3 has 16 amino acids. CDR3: CASSYRTGPLLNGYTF. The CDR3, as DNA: TGTGCCAGCAGTTACCGGACAGGGCCTCTATTAAATGGCTACACCTTC.

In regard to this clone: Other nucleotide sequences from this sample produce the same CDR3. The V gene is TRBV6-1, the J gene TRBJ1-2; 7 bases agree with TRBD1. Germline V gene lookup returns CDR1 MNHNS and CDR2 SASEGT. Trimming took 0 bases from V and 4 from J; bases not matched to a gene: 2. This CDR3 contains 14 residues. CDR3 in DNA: TGTGCCAGCAGTGAAGCGGCAGGGGGCTATGGCTACACCTTC. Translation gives CASSEAAGGYGYTF.